This TCR beta chain derives from a study of blood T cell repertoires in COVID-19. Across the study: Whether acute or convalescent, the COVID-19 samples came from the United States, Italy and Spain. T cells, B-cell-depleted T cells, or PBMCs provided the cDNA or gDNA that served as material.

This clone was found a few times. Per the germline V gene, CDR1 is MNHEY and CDR2 is SMNVEV (reference sequence). The CDR3 covers 17 residues. V shed 0 bases and J 6 bases; nucleotides not matched to a gene: 6. Profiling relied on immunoSEQ multiplex PCR, and the TCRdb table lists in-frame clones only, not all of them. The sample records about 250,000 clones, under 90% being singletons. This TCR came from a man aged 35 to 55 who had recovered from COVID-19. The specimen sequenced was PBMCs or T cells enriched from blood (not recorded which). The chain joins TRBV27 to TRBJ1-5; TRBD1 matches 12 bases. The CDR3, as DNA: TGTGCCAGCAGTTTATCTCCGGGACAGGGGGCAATTCAGCCCCAGCATTTT. Translated: CASSLSPGQGAIQPQHF.